A single sample is the source of the 17 T cell receptor beta chains below, sequenced in a study of cytomegalovirus exposure and HLA in healthy donors. PCR involved 60 Vbeta and 13 Jbeta primers. Sequenced by immunoSEQ multiplex PCR; TCRdb stores in-frame clones only, minus some. The table includes roughly 70,000 clones, around 69% detected once. The sample taken for sequencing was PBMCs. These receptors were obtained from a human donor in good health.

In regard to this clone: This sample also contains other DNA sequences that code for the same CDR3. The chain employs TRBV6-1 and TRBJ1-5; 8 bases agree with TRBD1. Per germline, CDR1 MNHNS and CDR2 SASEGT. The CDR3 is 15 amino acids. J gave up 6 bases and V 5 bases, and 9 bases lay outside the gene matches. The CDR3 DNA reads TGTGCCAGCAGTAGAGGACAGGGCGAAGGTCAGCCCCAGCATTTT. Its translation is CASSRGQGEGQPQHF.

The V gene is TRBV6-1, the J gene TRBJ2-5; 8 nucleotides line up with TRBD2. The CDR3 has 16 amino acids. Germline V gene sequence: CDR1 MNHNS, CDR2 SASEGT. The ends lost 1 base at V and 7 bases at J; junction bases unmatched: 11. This CDR3 is CASSEEWAGGGGTQYF. CDR3 DNA: TGTGCCAGCAGTGAAGAATGGGCGGGAGGTGGGGGGACCCAGTACTTC.

The chain recombines TRBV5-1 with TRBJ2-3; 9 bases align to TRBD2. Germline V gene sequence: CDR1 SGHRS, CDR2 YFSETQ. J was trimmed by 4 bases and V by 3 bases; bases with no gene match: 6. The CDR3 is made up of 15 amino acids. CDR3 DNA sequence: TGCGCCAGCAGCTCGGTAGCGGGGGTCGCAGATACGCAGTATTTT. Its protein is CASSSVAGVADTQYF.

The V call is TRBV28, the J call TRBJ2-1; D is perhaps TRBD2 (6 bases). V dropped 4 bases and J dropped 7 bases, with 14 bases sitting between them. Germline values: CDR1 MDHEN, CDR2 SYDVKM. This CDR3 is 14 amino acids long. The CDR3 here is CASSSGTQRNEQFF. The CDR3 bases are TGTGCCAGCAGTTCCGGGACTCAGAGGAATGAGCAGTTCTTC.

The chain uses TRBV25-1 and TRBJ2-7; 9 bases fit TRBD1. Trimming took 4 bases from V and 5 from J; bases not matched to a gene: 6. The CDR3 runs 14 residues. The V gene's germline CDR1 is MGHDK and CDR2 SYGVNS. Written as DNA, the CDR3 is TGTGCCAGCAGTGCCCGGGACAGGGATCACGAGCAGTACTTC. Protein: CASSARDRDHEQYF.

CDR3 protein: CASSGFPGKTQYF. CDR3 sequence (DNA): TGTGCCAGTTCGGGGTTCCCCGGGAAGACCCAGTACTTC. V gene TRBV19 combines with J gene TRBJ2-5, with D perhaps matching TRBD2 (5 bases). The CDR3 spans 13 residues. V lost 8 bases, J lost 6 bases, and 16 bases lay in between. Looked up from germline, CDR1 is LNHDA and CDR2 is SQIVND (reference sequence).

This clone was counted between two and nine times. The chain combines TRBV5-1 with TRBJ2-3; D may be TRBD1 (5 bases). The CDR3 contains 14 residues. The ends were cut back, 6 bases at V and 3 bases at J, with 14 bases in the middle. Germline values: CDR1 SGHRS, CDR2 YFSETQ. The CDR3: CASKKQELTDTQYF. CDR3 DNA: TGCGCCAGCAAAAAACAGGAACTGACAGATACGCAGTATTTT.

This clone appeared a few times. The chain combines TRBV11-3 with TRBJ2-5, with D maybe TRBD2 (5 bases). Germline CDR1 SGHNT, CDR2 YENEEA. The CDR3 totals 14 residues. V shed 1 base and J shed 5 bases, with 11 bases lying between them. CDR3: CASSLGRASETQYF. The CDR3 region has the DNA TGTGCCAGCAGCTTAGGGCGGGCCTCCGAGACCCAGTACTTC.

This chain links TRBV30 with TRBJ2-3; 8 nucleotides line up with TRBD2. Germline values: CDR1 GTSNPN, CDR2 SVGIG (reference sequence). Losses at the gene ends were 0 bases for V and 4 bases for J; bases not matched to a gene: 9. CDR3 size: 16 residues. The CDR3, as DNA: TGTGCCTGGAGTGTAGGCGGGACTAGAGGGGCAGATACGCAGTATTTT. Amino acid sequence: CAWSVGGTRGADTQYF.

This clone has just a few counts. V gene TRBV28 combines with J gene TRBJ2-5; D gene uncertain. The V gene's germline CDR1 is MDHEN and CDR2 SYDVKM. Trimming stripped 11 bases from V and 0 bases from J, with 10 bases between. This CDR3 comprises 12 residues. The CDR3 coding sequence is TGTGCCTCCCATGGAGACCAAGAGACCCAGTACTTC. This codes for CASHGDQETQYF.

The V and J genes are TRBV19 and TRBJ1-5; weak D call: TRBD1 (6 bases). Trimming pared 1 base from V and 3 bases from J, leaving 10 bases between. The CDR3 has 15 amino acids. The germline V gene has CDR1 LNHDA and CDR2 SQIVND (reference sequence). CDR3 in amino acids: CASSIGTANNQPQHF. CDR3 in DNA: TGTGCCAGTAGTATAGGGACAGCCAACAATCAGCCCCAGCATTTT.

With regard to this clone: The same CDR3 arises from other DNA sequences in this sample as well. J is TRBJ1-2 and V is TRBV9, with D perhaps matching TRBD1 (5 bases). V lost 0 bases to trimming and J lost 8 bases, with 11 bases between them. The CDR3 runs to 13 residues. CDR1 SGDLS and CDR2 YYNGEE come from the germline V gene. This CDR3 reads CASSVGQGYGYTF. The DNA for the CDR3 is TGTGCCAGCAGCGTAGGCCAGGGTTACGGCTACACCTTC.

This chain uses TRBV7-9 with TRBJ2-1; D may be TRBD1 (6 bases). Germline CDR1 reads SEHNR; CDR2 reads FQNEAQ (reference sequence). The V gene lost 3 bases and the J gene lost 9 bases, with 9 bases spanning the gap. The CDR3 extends over 12 amino acids. The CDR3 bases are TGTGCCAGCAGCTTCCCCAGGGGTGAGCAGTTCTTC. Translation gives CASSFPRGEQFF.

V gene TRBV30 combines with J gene TRBJ2-7, with 8 bases matching TRBD1. The germline gives CDR1 GTSNPN, CDR2 SVGIG (reference sequence). Trimming took 3 bases from V and 6 from J; bases not matched to a gene: 10. There are 14 residues in the CDR3. CDR3 sequence (DNA): TGTGCCTGGAGCAGGGGGCCAGGGGCGAGCGAGCAGTACTTC. This codes for CAWSRGPGASEQYF. Drawing the rest from reference TRBV30 and TRBJ2-7, the complete variable domain is SQTIHQWPATLVQPVGSPLSLECTVEGTSNPNLYWYRQAAGRGLQLLFYSVGIGQISSEVPQNLSASRPQDRQFILSSKKLLLSDSGFYLCAWSRGPGASEQYFGPGTRLTVT.

The genes are TRBV28 and TRBJ1-5; unclear D gene. Trimming pared 2 bases from V and 4 bases from J, leaving 9 bases between. The CDR3 extends over 14 amino acids. Germline CDR1 and CDR2: MDHEN and SYDVKM. The chain's CDR3 is CASSLGEANQPQHF. DNA of the CDR3: TGTGCCAGCAGTTTAGGGGAGGCTAATCAGCCCCAGCATTTT. Full variable domain (rest looked up from reference TRBV28 and TRBJ1-5): DVKVTQSSRYLVKRTGEKVFLECVQDMDHENMFWYRQDPGLGLRLIYFSYDVKMKEKGDIPEGYSVSREKKERFSLILESASTNQTSMYLCASSLGEANQPQHFGDGTRLSIL.

V is TRBV25-1 and J is TRBJ1-4; 11 bases match TRBD1. V lost 4 bases and J lost 6; bases outside the gene matches: 7. Germline CDR1 reads MGHDK; CDR2 reads SYGVNS. The CDR3 spans 16 residues. DNA of the CDR3: TGTGCCAGCAGTGTGTCCGGGACAGGGGGAGATGAAAAACTGTTTTTT. It translates to CASSVSGTGGDEKLFF.

The CDR3 DNA reads as TGTGCCAGCAGCCACCTTAACCGGGATGAGGACACTGAAGCTTTCTTT. Protein: CASSHLNRDEDTEAFF. J is TRBJ1-1 and V is TRBV4-2; D uncertain. The V end lost 3 bases, the J end lost 3 bases, and 17 bases lay between the germline ends. This CDR3 is 16 amino acids long. The germline V gene has CDR1 LGHNA and CDR2 YNFKEQ.